This T cell receptor (beta chain) was recovered during a study of T cells of healthy individuals. TCRdb independently ran MiXCR on the 5' RACE reads; one entry per CDR3 protein. This table has about 100,000 distinct CDR3 sequences, 17% appearing once. Germline V lookup: CDR1 LGHNA, CDR2 YSLEER. V dropped 0 bases and J dropped 4 bases, with 21 bases sitting between them. The CDR3 covers 18 residues. This TCR was sampled from a human donor in good health. The rearrangement joins TRBV4-3 to TRBJ1-1, with D possibly TRBD1 on 5 matching bases. CDR3: CASSQDRPRPGQGTEAFF. In nucleotides, the CDR3 is TGCGCCAGCAGCCAAGATCGTCCCCGTCCCGGTCAGGGCACTGAAGCTTTCTTT.